This T cell receptor (beta chain) was profiled in a study of CXCR3-negative and CXCR3-positive naive CD8 T cells. Study-wide results and caveats: It was found that naive subsets had comparable surface CD5, and TCR strength was inferred from TRB CDR3 properties. In cryopreserved cells, CXCR3 expression partially decreased, and fresh PBMCs were used in most assays.

Turning to this clonotype: Its antigen is undetermined.

The naive CD8+ gate required CD45RO-CCR7+CD27+CD95- phenotype. Germline assignment: CDR1 DFQATT and CDR2 SNEGSKA (reference sequence). This CDR3 has 13 amino acids. TRB cDNA libraries were made by UMI-labeled 5' RACE. TCRdb re-called the 5' RACE reads; every CDR3 protein appears as one record, without DNA. The listing contains approximately 8,700 distinct CDR3 sequences. The chain is built from TRBV20-1 and TRBJ2-1; TCRdb gives TRBD2 as the D gene, but with no DNA this cannot be confirmed. Sample: naive CXCR3- CD8+ T cells from blood. Subset: CD45RO-CCR7+CD27+CD95- naive CD8+ T cells lacking CXCR3 (TNR3-). This TCR came from a human donor in good health. Some clones in this sample may be carry-over from other donors' samples. Here the CDR3 reads CSAEAFSYNEQFF.